The 27 T cell receptor beta chains presented below share a single source sample, sequenced in a study of OX40 agonist ivuxolimab in advanced cancers. Profiled with immunoSEQ multiplex PCR; TCRdb holds only in-frame clones, not every one. The table lists roughly 60,000 clones, around 82% of them singletons. The material sequenced was CD4+ or CD8+ T cells sorted from blood, taken in a trial of the OX40 agonist ivuxolimab. The receptor set was obtained from an adult with an advanced solid tumor such as melanoma, head and neck, liver or kidney cancer.

This clone is a singleton in its sample. CDR3 residues: CASSLSGQPNQHF. Written as DNA, the CDR3 is TGTGCCAGCAGTTTATCGGGACAGCCGAATCAGCATTTT. The V and J genes are TRBV27 and TRBJ1-5, with TRBD1 matching over 7 bases. The trim removed 0 bases at V and 13 bases at J, leaving 6 bases unmatched. Germline lookup yields CDR1 MNHEY and CDR2 SMNVEV (reference sequence). The CDR3 spans 13 residues.

The chain has TRBV15 and TRBJ1-2, with D hard to call. CDR1 is LNHNV and CDR2 is YYDKDF in the germline V gene (reference sequence). The CDR3 covers 11 residues. V lost 5 bases, J lost 8 bases, and 9 bases lay in between. The CDR3 DNA is TGTGCCACCAGCTCTGGGAGAGGCTACACCTTC. Its protein product is CATSSGRGYTF.

V gene TRBV5-4 combines with J gene TRBJ1-2; D call uncertain. The length of the CDR3 is 14 residues. The V end lost 4 bases, the J end lost 7 bases, and 17 bases lay between the germline ends. The V gene's germline CDR1 is SGHNT and CDR2 YYREEE (reference sequence). CDR3 region: CASSPPDPGLGYTF. In DNA, the CDR3 is TGTGCCAGCAGCCCGCCGGACCCAGGCCTTGGCTACACCTTC.

The chain couples TRBV28 to TRBJ2-7; TRBD1 agrees at 7 bases. Per germline, CDR1 MDHEN and CDR2 SYDVKM. The CDR3 sequence is 13 residues long. Unmatched junction bases numbered 6, after V lost 8 bases and J lost 2 bases. As DNA, the CDR3 is TGTGCCAGCCATCCCGGGACAGCCTACGAGCAGTACTTC. Amino acids: CASHPGTAYEQYF.

V usage is TRBV2 and J usage is TRBJ2-3; tentatively, D is TRBD1 or TRBD2 (5 bases each). Trimming took 2 bases from V and 4 from J, leaving 13 bases between them. CDR3 length: 15 amino acids. Germline V CDR1 and CDR2: SNHLY, FYNNEI. The CDR3 DNA reads as TGTGCCAGCAGTGAATTAGGGACGGGACCAGATACGCAGTATTTT. It yields the protein CASSELGTGPDTQYF.

The V gene is TRBV11-1, the J gene TRBJ2-1, with D perhaps assigned TRBD1 or TRBD2 (5 bases each). Germline CDR1 SGHAT, CDR2 FQDESV (reference sequence). The CDR3 is made up of 13 amino acids. Trimming removed 5 bases from V and 6 bases from J, with 11 bases in between. The CDR3 DNA follows: TGTGCCAGCAGCCTTGGGGGTTTCAATGAGCAGTTCTTC. It specifies CASSLGGFNEQFF.

The V call is TRBV4-1, the J call TRBJ1-1; 8 bases match TRBD1. This CDR3 is 14 amino acids long. The ends lost 6 bases at V and 1 base at J; junction bases unmatched: 4. The V gene's germline CDR1 is MGHRA and CDR2 YSYEKL. This CDR3 is CASSTGGANTEAFF. The CDR3 DNA follows: TGCGCCAGCAGTACAGGGGGAGCGAACACTGAAGCTTTCTTT.

The rearrangement uses TRBV9 and TRBJ2-7, with D tentatively TRBD2 (6 bases). The CDR3 is 14 residues long. CDR1 is SGDLS and CDR2 is YYNGEE in the germline V gene. The V gene lost 3 bases and the J gene lost 2 bases, with 12 bases spanning the gap. The CDR3 nucleotides read TGTGCCAGCAGCGCCCGGGGAGGTACCTACGAGCAGTACTTC. Encoded protein: CASSARGGTYEQYF.

J is TRBJ2-7 and V is TRBV5-8; no reliable D call. V gave up 0 bases and J gave up 2 bases, with 9 bases separating them. The germline gives CDR1 SGHTS, CDR2 YDEGEE. CDR3 length: 14 residues. The CDR3 bases are TGTGCCAGCAGCTTGGACAGTCCCACCTACGAGCAGTACTTC. As protein: CASSLDSPTYEQYF.

This chain joins TRBV6-1 and TRBJ1-6; D ambiguous. With 8 bases removed from V and 10 bases from J, the gap between germline ends came to 15 bases. This CDR3 contains 13 residues. The germline gives CDR1 MNHNS, CDR2 SASEGT. The chain's CDR3 is CASLSRKESPLHF. As DNA, the CDR3 is TGTGCCAGCCTATCCAGGAAGGAATCACCCCTCCACTTT.

This chain connects TRBV28 to TRBJ2-7, with TRBD2 as a possible D gene (5 bases). The CDR3 has 13 residues. Trimming pared 8 bases from V and 2 bases from J, leaving 13 bases between. Germline loops: CDR1 MDHEN, CDR2 SYDVKM. The DNA of the CDR3 is TGTGCCAGCCGCATTTCCGGGACCTACGAGCAGTACTTC. Translating gives CASRISGTYEQYF.

The chain uses TRBV5-4 and TRBJ2-5; D possibly corresponds to TRBD2 (6 bases). Germline V gene lookup returns CDR1 SGHNT and CDR2 YYREEE (reference sequence). Deletions cut 10 bases from V and 1 base from J, with 14 bases between. The CDR3 is 13 residues long. The CDR3 coding sequence is TGTGCCGGAGGGGCGGGGTCCCAAGAGACCCAGTACTTC. Translating gives CAGGAGSQETQYF.

This clone was found a few times. The CDR3 sequence is CASRPSGGGYNEQFF. Here the CDR3 DNA reads TGCGCCAGCAGGCCATCGGGAGGTGGTTACAATGAGCAGTTCTTC. The chain is built from TRBV5-1 and TRBJ2-1, with 7 nucleotides matching TRBD2. V was clipped by 5 bases and J by 4 bases; unmatched bases: 9. This CDR3 contains 15 residues. CDR1 is SGHRS and CDR2 is YFSETQ in the germline V gene.

The chain is built from TRBV2 and TRBJ2-5; D remains ambiguous. The CDR3 is 13 residues long. CDR1 is SNHLY, CDR2 FYNNEI, per germline. Trimming took off 5 bases at V and 4 bases at J, with 11 bases between the two ends. The CDR3 region is CASSRAVGETQYF. The CDR3 DNA reads TGTGCCAGCAGTAGGGCGGTGGGAGAGACCCAGTACTTC.

The chain employs TRBV7-2 and TRBJ2-3; D possibly uses TRBD1 or TRBD2 (7 bases each). The CDR3 extends over 14 amino acids. Trimming stripped 5 bases from V and 6 bases from J, with 15 bases between. The germline CDR1 and CDR2 sequences are SGHTA and FQGNSA. CDR3 loop: CASSTRQGGDTQYF. The CDR3 nucleotides are TGTGCCAGCAGCACAAGACAGGGAGGGGATACGCAGTATTTT.

V and J are TRBV11-2 and TRBJ2-2; no clear D. This CDR3 has 15 residues. Germline V CDR1 and CDR2: SGHAT, FQNNGV. Trimming removed 5 bases from V and 3 bases from J, with 13 bases in between. CDR3 region: CASSPTRSDTGELFF. CDR3 nucleotides: TGTGCCAGCAGCCCCACCCGTAGTGACACCGGGGAGCTGTTTTTT.

By share, this clone counts as medium-sized. V is TRBV6-5 and J is TRBJ1-2, with TRBD1 matching 9 bases. Germline V gene data show CDR1 as MNHEY and CDR2 as SVGAGI. The CDR3 totals 15 residues. With 5 bases clipped from V and 4 bases from J, the junction kept 8 bases outside the gene matches. In DNA, the CDR3 is TGTGCCAGCAGTACCCCGGGACAGGGCATCTATGGCTACACCTTC. Translated: CASSTPGQGIYGYTF.

This chain joins TRBV2 and TRBJ1-4; 7 nucleotides line up with TRBD1. The germline V gene encodes CDR1 SNHLY and CDR2 FYNNEI. After removal of 2 bases from V and 7 bases from J, the junction contained 4 bases not matched to a gene. The length of the CDR3 is 14 residues. The CDR3 sequence is CASSEQQGGEKLFF. The CDR3 nucleotides read TGTGCCAGCAGTGAACAGCAGGGGGGTGAAAAACTGTTTTTT.

The chain has TRBV7-8 and TRBJ1-1, with 7 nucleotides matching TRBD1. CDR1 SGHVS and CDR2 FQNEAQ come from the germline V gene. The ends lost 4 bases at V and 2 bases at J; junction bases unmatched: 4. The CDR3 spans 14 residues. CDR3 in amino acids: CASSWDSRNTEAFF. For the CDR3, the DNA is TGTGCCAGCAGCTGGGACAGTAGAAACACTGAAGCTTTCTTT.

This clone showed up just a few times. The rearrangement links TRBV9 to TRBJ1-2; 11 positions match TRBD1. J gave up 2 bases and V 3 bases, and 0 bases lay outside the gene matches. Germline V gives CDR1 SGDLS, CDR2 YYNGEE. The CDR3 sequence is 14 residues long. The CDR3: CASSGDRGNYGYTF. The DNA of the CDR3 is TGTGCCAGCAGCGGGGACAGGGGGAACTATGGCTACACCTTC. Looking up the rest from reference TRBV9 and TRBJ1-2 gives the full variable domain: DSGVTQTPKHLITATGQRVTLRCSPRSGDLSVYWYQQSLDQGLQFLIQYYNGEERAKGNILERFSAQQFPDLHSELNLSSLELGDSALYFCASSGDRGNYGYTFGSGTRLTVV.

The V call is TRBV5-1, the J call TRBJ2-7; a weak D match, TRBD1 (6 bases). The CDR3 extends over 14 amino acids. V was cut by 0 bases and J by 0 bases, with 7 bases left in between. The germline V gene encodes CDR1 SGHRS and CDR2 YFSETQ. The CDR3 loop is CASSLGGLSYEQYF. The DNA for the CDR3 is TGCGCCAGCAGCTTGGGGGGGCTCTCCTACGAGCAGTACTTC. The variable domain in full, completed from reference TRBV5-1 and TRBJ2-7, reads KAGVTQTPRYLIKTRGQQVTLSCSPISGHRSVSWYQQTPGQGLQFLFEYFSETQRNKGNFPGRFSGRQFSNSRSEMNVSTLELGDSALYLCASSLGGLSYEQYFGPGTRLTVT.

V is TRBV12-5 and J is TRBJ2-1; TRBD1 matches 7 bases. The CDR3 loop spans 17 amino acids. Germline V CDR1 and CDR2: LGHNT, FRNRAP. CDR3 bases: TGTGCCCCTTCCTCCGGGACAGAGAAAAAGTGCGGCCTTGAGCAGTTCTTC. It is translated as CAPSSGTEKKCGLEQFF.

The V call is TRBV7-9, the J call TRBJ2-7, with D maybe TRBD1 (5 bases). Trimming removed 7 bases from V and 6 bases from J, with 16 bases in between. The CDR3 is 13 amino acids. Germline-derived CDR1 and CDR2 are SEHNR and FQNEAQ (reference sequence). CDR3 in amino acids: CASTTGVGGEQYF. DNA for the CDR3: TGTGCCAGCACCACAGGTGTGGGTGGCGAGCAGTACTTC. The variable domain in full, with the rest retrieved from reference TRBV7-9 and TRBJ2-7, is DTGVSQNPRHKITKRGQNVTFRCDPISEHNRLYWYRQTLGQGPEFLTYFQNEAQLEKSRLLSDRFSAERPKGSFSTLEIQRTEQGDSAMYLCASTTGVGGEQYFGPGTRLTVT.

The chain uses TRBV12-5 and TRBJ2-7; 8 bases fit TRBD1. V shed 0 bases and J 2 bases; nucleotides not matched to a gene: 6. This CDR3 has 16 amino acids. Germline values: CDR1 LGHNT, CDR2 FRNRAP. CDR3 amino acids: CASGLVLGQGPYEQYF. The CDR3 DNA sequence: TGTGCTAGTGGTTTGGTATTAGGACAGGGCCCCTACGAGCAGTACTTC.

The chain links TRBV7-3 to TRBJ1-1; the D is unclear. The germline gives CDR1 SGHTA, CDR2 FQGTGA. The CDR3 has 13 residues. Trimming removed 2 bases from V and 0 bases from J, with 4 bases in between. DNA of the CDR3: TGTGCCAGCAGCTTAGCCATGAACACTGAAGCTTTCTTT. Amino acid sequence: CASSLAMNTEAFF.

V and J are TRBV28 and TRBJ1-1; D possibly corresponds to TRBD1 (6 bases). Germline V gene lookup returns CDR1 MDHEN and CDR2 SYDVKM. The CDR3 sequence is 14 residues long. V lost 5 bases and J lost 3, with 13 bases in between. CDR3 in DNA: TGTGCCAGCAGTCTCAGACAGGCGCACACTGAAGCTTTCTTT. It yields the protein CASSLRQAHTEAFF.

V is TRBV6-1 and J is TRBJ2-5; possible D gene TRBD2, 6 bases. The CDR3 is 15 residues long. The ends were cut back, 2 bases at V and 4 bases at J, with 14 bases in the middle. Looked up from germline, CDR1 is MNHNS and CDR2 is SASEGT. CDR3: CASSEFPGARETQYF. In DNA, the CDR3 is TGTGCCAGCAGTGAATTTCCGGGAGCCCGAGAGACCCAGTACTTC.